Detailed here is one T cell receptor beta chain. What it binds is unknown. The data derive from a study of OX40 agonist ivuxolimab in advanced cancers. J was trimmed by 6 bases and V by 5 bases; bases with no gene match: 7. Germline values: CDR1 SGHTA, CDR2 FQGNSA. The CDR3 has 15 amino acids. The study's findings and limits: Antigen targets of the expanded peripheral T cells went undetermined.

Using immunoSEQ multiplex PCR, the repertoire was profiled, and TCRdb retains in-frame clones only, with some absent. The sample has 90,000 to 120,000 clones, roughly nine tenths seen once; the top ten hold approximately 0.3%. The sample here was CD4+ or CD8+ T cells sorted from blood, taken in a trial of the OX40 agonist ivuxolimab. The TCR comes from an adult with an advanced solid tumor such as melanoma, head and neck, liver or kidney cancer. The chain joins TRBV7-2 to TRBJ1-1; 12 bases match TRBD1. The CDR3, as DNA: TGTGCCAGCAGCGCCCGGGACAGGGGGCTCGCTGAAGCTTTCTTT. Residues: CASSARDRGLAEAFF.